The entry below gives a single TCR beta chain sequence along with its context. The antigen is unknown. The V gene's germline CDR1 is MNHEY and CDR2 SVGAGI. The V and J ends lost 5 bases and 6 bases respectively, with 9 bases between them. This CDR3 has 12 residues. The entry originates in a study of graft-versus-host responses after intestinal transplantation. Across the whole study: Transplants given to recipients were multivisceral, liver-intestinal, or isolated intestinal. Anti-thymocyte globulin was used for induction in all recipients, who then took tacrolimus and steroids for about 3 years.

The study's findings and limits: Investigators detected GvH clones in recipient marrow, with some emerging earlier in ileum or blood.

Sequencing was performed with immunoSEQ multiplex PCR; in TCRdb, only in-frame clones are kept and a portion is missing. This sample has some 140,000 clones; around 90% occur once, and the top ten carry approximately 0.17%. This TCR derives from a human donor who received an intestinal transplant. The sample in question was unstimulated CD4+ T cells sorted from spleen or lymph node cells, obtained before intestinal transplant. The chain has TRBV6-5 and TRBJ2-3, with D possibly TRBD1 on 6 matching bases. The DNA of the CDR3 is TGTGCCAGCAGTAACAGGGCTGATACGCAGTATTTT. Translated: CASSNRADTQYF.